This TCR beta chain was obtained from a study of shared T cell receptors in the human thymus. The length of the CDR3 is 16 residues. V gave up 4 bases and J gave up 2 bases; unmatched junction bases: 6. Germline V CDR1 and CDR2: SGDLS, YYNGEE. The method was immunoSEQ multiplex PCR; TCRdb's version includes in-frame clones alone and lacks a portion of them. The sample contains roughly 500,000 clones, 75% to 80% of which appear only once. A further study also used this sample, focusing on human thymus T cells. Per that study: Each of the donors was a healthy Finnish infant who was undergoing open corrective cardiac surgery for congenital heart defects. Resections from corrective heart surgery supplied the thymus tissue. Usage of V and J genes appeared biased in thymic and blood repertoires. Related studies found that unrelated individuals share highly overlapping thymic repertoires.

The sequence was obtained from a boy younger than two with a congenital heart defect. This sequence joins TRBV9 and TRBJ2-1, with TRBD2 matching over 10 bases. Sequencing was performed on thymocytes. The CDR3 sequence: CASSSQREGPYNEQFF. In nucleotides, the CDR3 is TGTGCCAGCAGCTCCCAGCGGGAGGGCCCCTACAATGAGCAGTTCTTC.